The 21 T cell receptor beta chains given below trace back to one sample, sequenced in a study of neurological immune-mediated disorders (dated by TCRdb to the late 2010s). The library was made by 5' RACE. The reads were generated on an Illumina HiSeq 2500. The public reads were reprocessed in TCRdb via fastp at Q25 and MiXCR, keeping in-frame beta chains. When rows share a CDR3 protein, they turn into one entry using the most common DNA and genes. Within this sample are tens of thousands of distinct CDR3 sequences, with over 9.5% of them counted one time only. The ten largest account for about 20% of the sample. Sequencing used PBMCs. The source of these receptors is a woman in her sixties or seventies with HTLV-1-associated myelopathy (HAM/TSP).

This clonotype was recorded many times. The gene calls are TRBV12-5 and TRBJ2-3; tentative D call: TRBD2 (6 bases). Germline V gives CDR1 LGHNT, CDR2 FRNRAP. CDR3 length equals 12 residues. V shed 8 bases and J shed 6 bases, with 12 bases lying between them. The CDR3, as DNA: TGTGCTAGTCTGGGGGGTGAGGATACGCAGTATTTT. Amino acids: CASLGGEDTQYF.

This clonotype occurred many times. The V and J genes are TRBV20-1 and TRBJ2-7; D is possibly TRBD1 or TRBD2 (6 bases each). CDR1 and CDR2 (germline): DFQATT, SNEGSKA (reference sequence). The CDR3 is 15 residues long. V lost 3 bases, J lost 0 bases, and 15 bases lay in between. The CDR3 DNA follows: TGCAGTGCTAGCCCCCCCGGGGGCAGCTCCTACGAGCAGTACTTC. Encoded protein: CSASPPGGSSYEQYF.

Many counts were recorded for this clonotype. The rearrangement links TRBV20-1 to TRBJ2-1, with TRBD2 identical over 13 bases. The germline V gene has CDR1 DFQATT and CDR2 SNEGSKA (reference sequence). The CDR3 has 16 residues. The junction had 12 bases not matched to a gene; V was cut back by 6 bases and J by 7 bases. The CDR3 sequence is CSAAPPLAGGQNEQFF. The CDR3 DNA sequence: TGCAGTGCCGCTCCTCCACTAGCGGGGGGGCAGAATGAGCAGTTCTTC.

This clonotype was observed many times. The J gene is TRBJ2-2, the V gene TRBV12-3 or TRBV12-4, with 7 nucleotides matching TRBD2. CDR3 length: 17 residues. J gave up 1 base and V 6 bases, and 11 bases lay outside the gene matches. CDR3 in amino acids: CASSLQRGAMNTGELFF. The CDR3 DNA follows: TGTGCCAGCAGCCTTCAGCGGGGAGCGATGAACACCGGGGAGCTGTTTTTT.

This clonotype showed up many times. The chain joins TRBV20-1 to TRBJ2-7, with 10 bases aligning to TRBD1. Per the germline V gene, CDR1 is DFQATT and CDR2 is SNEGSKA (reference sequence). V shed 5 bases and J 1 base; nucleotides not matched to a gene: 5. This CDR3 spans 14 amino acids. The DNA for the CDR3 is TGCAGTGCTGGAATGGACAGGGGGTCCTACGAGCAGTACTTC. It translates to CSAGMDRGSYEQYF.

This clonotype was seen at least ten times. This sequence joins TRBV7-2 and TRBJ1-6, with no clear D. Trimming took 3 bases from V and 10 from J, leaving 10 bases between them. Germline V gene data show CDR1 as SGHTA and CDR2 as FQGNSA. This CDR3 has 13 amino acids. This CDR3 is CASSFGIGSPLHF. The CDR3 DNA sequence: TGTGCCAGCAGCTTCGGGATCGGATCACCCCTCCACTTT.

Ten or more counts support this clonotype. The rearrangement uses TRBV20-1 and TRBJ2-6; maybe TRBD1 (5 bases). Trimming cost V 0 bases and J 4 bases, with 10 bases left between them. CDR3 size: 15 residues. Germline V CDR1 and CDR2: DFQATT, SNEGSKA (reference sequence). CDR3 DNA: TGCAGTGCTAGAGACAGGGTACCAGGGGCCAACGTCCTGACTTTC. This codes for CSARDRVPGANVLTF.

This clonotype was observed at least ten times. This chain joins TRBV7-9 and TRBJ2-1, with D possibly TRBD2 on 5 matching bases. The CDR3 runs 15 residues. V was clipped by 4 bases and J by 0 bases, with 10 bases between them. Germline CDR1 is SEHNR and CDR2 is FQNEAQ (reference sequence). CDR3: CASSSRGSSYNEQFF. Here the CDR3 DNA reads TGTGCCAGCAGCTCCCGGGGAAGCTCCTACAATGAGCAGTTCTTC.

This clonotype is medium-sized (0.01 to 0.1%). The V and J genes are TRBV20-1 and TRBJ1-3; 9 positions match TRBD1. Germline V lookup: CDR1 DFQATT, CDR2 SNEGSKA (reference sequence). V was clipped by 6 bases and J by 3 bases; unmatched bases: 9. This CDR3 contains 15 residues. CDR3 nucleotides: TGCAGTGCAGCCCGGGACAGGGCTTTTGGAAACACCATATATTTT. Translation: CSAARDRAFGNTIYF.

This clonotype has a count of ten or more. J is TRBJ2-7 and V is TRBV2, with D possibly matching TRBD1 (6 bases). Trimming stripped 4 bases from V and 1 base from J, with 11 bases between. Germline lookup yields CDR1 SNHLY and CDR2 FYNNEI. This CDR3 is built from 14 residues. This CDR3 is CASSGGRGSYEQYF. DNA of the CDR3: TGTGCCAGCAGTGGGGGCAGGGGATCCTACGAGCAGTACTTC.

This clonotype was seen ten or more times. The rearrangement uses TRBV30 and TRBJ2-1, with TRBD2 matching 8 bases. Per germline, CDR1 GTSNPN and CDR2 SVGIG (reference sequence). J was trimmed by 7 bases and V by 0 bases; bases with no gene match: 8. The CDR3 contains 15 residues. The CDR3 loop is CAWSVGSGGLNEQFF. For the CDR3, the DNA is TGTGCCTGGAGTGTAGGAAGCGGGGGCTTGAATGAGCAGTTCTTC.

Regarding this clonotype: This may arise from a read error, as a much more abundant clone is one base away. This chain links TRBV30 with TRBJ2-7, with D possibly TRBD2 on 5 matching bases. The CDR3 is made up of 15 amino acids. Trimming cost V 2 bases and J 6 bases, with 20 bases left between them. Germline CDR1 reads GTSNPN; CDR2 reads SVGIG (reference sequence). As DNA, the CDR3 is TGTGCCTGGAGTCCCATCCCGGGGTTCCAATCCGAGCAGTACTTC. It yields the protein CAWSPIPGFQSEQYF.

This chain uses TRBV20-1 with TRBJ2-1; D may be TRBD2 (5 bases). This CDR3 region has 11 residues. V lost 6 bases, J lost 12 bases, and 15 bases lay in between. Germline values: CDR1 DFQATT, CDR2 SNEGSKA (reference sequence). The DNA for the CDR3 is TGCAGTGCGGAGGCCATAGATACGCAGTTCTTC. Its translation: CSAEAIDTQFF.

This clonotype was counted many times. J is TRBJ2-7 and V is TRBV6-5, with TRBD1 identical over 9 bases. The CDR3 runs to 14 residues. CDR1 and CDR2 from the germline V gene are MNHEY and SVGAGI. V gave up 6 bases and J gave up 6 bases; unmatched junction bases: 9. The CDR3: CASSPRGQGGEQYF. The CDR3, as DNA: TGTGCCAGCAGCCCTAGGGGACAGGGAGGCGAGCAGTACTTC.

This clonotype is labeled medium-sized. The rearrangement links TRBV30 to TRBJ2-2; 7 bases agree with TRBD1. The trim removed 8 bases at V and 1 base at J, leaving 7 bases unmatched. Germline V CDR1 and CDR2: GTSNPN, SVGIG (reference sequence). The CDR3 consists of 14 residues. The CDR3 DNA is TGTGCCAGGTCCGACAGGGAGAACACCGGGGAGCTGTTTTTT. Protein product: CARSDRENTGELFF.

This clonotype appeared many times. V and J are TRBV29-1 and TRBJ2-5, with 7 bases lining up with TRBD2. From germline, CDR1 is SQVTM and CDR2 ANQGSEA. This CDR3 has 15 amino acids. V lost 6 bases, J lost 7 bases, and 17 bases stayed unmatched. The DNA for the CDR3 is TGCAGCGTCCTTCCGACTAGCTCCTCCAGAGGGACCCAGTACTTC. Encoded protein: CSVLPTSSSRGTQYF.

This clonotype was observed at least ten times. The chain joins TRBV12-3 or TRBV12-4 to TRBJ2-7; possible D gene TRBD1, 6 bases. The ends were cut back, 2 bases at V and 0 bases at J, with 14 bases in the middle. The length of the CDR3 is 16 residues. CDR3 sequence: CASSLYQGWSSYEQYF. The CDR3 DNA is TGTGCCAGCAGTTTATACCAGGGGTGGAGCTCCTACGAGCAGTACTTC.

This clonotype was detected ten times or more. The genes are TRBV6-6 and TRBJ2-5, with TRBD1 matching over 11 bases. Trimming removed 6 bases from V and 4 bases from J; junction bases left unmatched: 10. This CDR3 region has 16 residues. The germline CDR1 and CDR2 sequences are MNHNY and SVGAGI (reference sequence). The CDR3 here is CASRPPGQGEGETQYF. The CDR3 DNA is TGTGCCAGCAGACCCCCGGGACAGGGGGAAGGAGAGACCCAGTACTTC.

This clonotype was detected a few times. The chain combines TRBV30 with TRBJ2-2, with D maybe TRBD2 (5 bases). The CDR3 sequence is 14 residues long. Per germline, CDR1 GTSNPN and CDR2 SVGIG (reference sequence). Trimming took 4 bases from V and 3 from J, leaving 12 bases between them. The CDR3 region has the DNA TGTGCCTGGAACCTCGGACTTGACACCGGGGAGCTGTTTTTT. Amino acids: CAWNLGLDTGELFF.

In nucleotides, the CDR3 is TGTGATAGCAGCCCTCGACAGGGGGCAGCCACAGGGGAGCTGTTTTTT. Protein: CDSSPRQGAATGELFF. V usage is TRBV7-7 and J usage is TRBJ2-2, with 10 bases aligning to TRBD1. Germline V lookup: CDR1 SSHAT, CDR2 FNYEAQ (reference sequence). The CDR3 contains 16 residues.

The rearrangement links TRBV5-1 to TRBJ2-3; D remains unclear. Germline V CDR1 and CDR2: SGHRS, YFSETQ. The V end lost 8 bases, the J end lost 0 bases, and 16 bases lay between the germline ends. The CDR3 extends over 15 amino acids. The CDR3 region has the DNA TGCGCCAGTCAACCCTACGTATCTAGCACAGATACGCAGTATTTT. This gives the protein CASQPYVSSTDTQYF.